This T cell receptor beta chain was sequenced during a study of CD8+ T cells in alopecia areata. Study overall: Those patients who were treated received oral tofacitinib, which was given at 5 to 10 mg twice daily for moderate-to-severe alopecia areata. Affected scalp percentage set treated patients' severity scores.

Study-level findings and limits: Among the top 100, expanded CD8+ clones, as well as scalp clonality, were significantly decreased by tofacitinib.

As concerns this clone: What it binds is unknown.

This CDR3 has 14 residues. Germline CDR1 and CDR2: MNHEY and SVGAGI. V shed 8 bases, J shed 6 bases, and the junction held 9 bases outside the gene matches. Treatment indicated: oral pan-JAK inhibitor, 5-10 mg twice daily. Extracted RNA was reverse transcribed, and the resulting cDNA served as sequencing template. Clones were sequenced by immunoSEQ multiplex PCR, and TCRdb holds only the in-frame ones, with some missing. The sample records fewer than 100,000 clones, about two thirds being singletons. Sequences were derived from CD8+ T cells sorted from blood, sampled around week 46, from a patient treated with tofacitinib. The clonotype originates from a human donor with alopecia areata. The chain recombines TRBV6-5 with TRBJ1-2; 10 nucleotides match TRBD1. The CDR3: CASSPGDRGDGYTF. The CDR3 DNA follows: TGTGCCAGCTCACCCGGGGACAGGGGTGATGGCTACACCTTC.